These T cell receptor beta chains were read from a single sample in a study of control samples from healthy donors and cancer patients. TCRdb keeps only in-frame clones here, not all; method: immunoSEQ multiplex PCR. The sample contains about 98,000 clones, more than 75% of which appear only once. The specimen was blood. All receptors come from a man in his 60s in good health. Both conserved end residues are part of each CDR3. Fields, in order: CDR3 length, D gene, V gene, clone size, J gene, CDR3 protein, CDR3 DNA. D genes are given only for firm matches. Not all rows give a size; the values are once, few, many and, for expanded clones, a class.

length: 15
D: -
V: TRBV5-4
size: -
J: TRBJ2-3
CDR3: CASSFGTLGTDTQYF
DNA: TGTGCCAGCAGCTTCGGGACACTTGGCACAGATACGCAGTATTTT

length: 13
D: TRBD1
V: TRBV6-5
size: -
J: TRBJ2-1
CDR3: CASRKGQGWGQFF
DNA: TGTGCCAGCAGAAAGGGACAGGGGTGGGGGCAGTTCTTC

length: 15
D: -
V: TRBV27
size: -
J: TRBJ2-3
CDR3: CASRSPGQATDTQYF
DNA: TGTGCCAGCAGGTCCCCCGGGCAGGCAACAGATACGCAGTATTTT

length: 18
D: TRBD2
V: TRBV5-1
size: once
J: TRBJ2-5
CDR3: CASSPGLAGDGRQETQYF
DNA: TGCGCCAGCAGCCCCGGACTAGCGGGAGACGGGCGGCAAGAGACCCAGTACTTC

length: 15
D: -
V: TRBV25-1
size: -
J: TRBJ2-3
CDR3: CASSEFAGSTDTQYF
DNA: TGTGCCAGCAGTGAATTTGCGGGGTCCACAGATACGCAGTATTTT

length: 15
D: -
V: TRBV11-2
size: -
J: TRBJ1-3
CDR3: CASSLDRGPGNTIYF
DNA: TGTGCCAGCAGCTTAGATCGGGGTCCCGGAAACACCATATATTTT

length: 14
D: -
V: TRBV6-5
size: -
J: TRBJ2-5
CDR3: CASSYSGRLETQYF
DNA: TGTGCCAGCAGTTACTCCGGACGGTTAGAGACCCAGTACTTC

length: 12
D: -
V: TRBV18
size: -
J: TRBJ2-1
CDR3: CASSPGGGEQFF
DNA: TGTGCCAGCTCACCAGGGGGCGGTGAGCAGTTCTTC

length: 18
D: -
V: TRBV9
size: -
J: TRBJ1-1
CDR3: CASSARLPRGGTNTEAFF
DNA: TGTGCCAGCAGCGCCCGGCTTCCCAGGGGCGGGACGAACACTGAAGCTTTCTTT

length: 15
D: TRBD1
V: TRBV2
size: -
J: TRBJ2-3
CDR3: CASSLRGTGTDTQYF
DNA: TGTGCCAGCAGCCTAAGGGGGACAGGGACGGATACGCAGTATTTT

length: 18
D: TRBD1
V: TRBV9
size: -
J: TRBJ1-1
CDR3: CASSVDPRQGDSNTEAFF
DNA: TGTGCCAGCAGCGTAGATCCTAGGCAGGGGGATAGTAACACTGAAGCTTTCTTT

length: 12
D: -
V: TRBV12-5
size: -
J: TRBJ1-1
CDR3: CASGLEWTEAFF
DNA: TGTGCTAGTGGTTTGGAGTGGACTGAAGCTTTCTTT

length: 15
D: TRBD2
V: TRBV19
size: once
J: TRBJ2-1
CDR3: CASSSASGGYNEQFF
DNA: TGTGCCAGTAGTAGTGCTAGCGGGGGATACAATGAGCAGTTCTTC

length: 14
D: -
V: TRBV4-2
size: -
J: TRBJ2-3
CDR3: CASSQDTTTDTQYF
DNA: TGTGCCAGCAGCCAAGATACTACCACAGATACGCAGTATTTT

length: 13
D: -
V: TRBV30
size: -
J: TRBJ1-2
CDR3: CAWSEGLNYGYTF
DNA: TGTGCCTGGAGTGAAGGATTGAACTATGGCTACACCTTC

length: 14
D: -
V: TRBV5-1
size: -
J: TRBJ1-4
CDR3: CASSYQGNNEKLFF
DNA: TGCGCCAGCAGCTACCAGGGGAACAATGAAAAACTGTTTTTT

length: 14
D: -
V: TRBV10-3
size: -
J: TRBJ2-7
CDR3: CAISDPSNSYEQYF
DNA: TGTGCCATCAGTGATCCCTCCAACTCCTACGAGCAGTACTTC

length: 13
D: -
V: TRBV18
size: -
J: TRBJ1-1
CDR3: CASSPKDNTEAFF
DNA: TGTGCCAGCTCACCAAAGGATAACACTGAAGCTTTCTTT

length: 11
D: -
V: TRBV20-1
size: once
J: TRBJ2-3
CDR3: CSASPGYTQYF
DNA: TGCAGTGCTAGCCCCGGCTATACGCAGTATTTT

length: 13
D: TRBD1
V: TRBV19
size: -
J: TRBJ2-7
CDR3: CASSIQGAHEQYF
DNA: TGTGCCAGTAGTATACAGGGGGCCCACGAGCAGTACTTC

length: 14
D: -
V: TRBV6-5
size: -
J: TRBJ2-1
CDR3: CASNSGDGREEQFF
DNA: TGTGCCAGCAATTCGGGGGACGGCCGTGAGGAGCAGTTCTTC

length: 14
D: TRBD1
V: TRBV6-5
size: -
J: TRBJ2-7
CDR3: CASSPYQGVYEQYF
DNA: TGTGCCAGCAGTCCCTATCAGGGGGTTTACGAGCAGTACTTC

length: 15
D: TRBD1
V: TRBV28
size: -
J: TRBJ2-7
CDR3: CASSRDGTGFREQYF
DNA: TGTGCCAGCAGTCGGGACGGGACAGGGTTCAGGGAGCAGTACTTC

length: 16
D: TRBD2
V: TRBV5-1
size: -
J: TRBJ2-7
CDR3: CASSFGSTAGGYEQYF
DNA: TGCGCCAGCAGCTTCGGCAGCACAGCGGGGGGTTACGAGCAGTACTTC

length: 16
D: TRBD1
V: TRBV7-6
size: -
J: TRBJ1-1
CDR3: CASRPGQAGLTSEAFF
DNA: TGTGCCAGCAGGCCCGGACAGGCGGGGTTAACGAGTGAAGCTTTCTTT

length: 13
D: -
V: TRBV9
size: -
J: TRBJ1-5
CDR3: CASSADSNQPQHF
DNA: TGTGCCAGCAGCGCCGATAGCAATCAGCCCCAGCATTTT

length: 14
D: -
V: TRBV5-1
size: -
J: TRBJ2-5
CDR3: CASSLSWGGETQYF
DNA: TGCGCCAGCAGCTTGTCATGGGGCGGAGAGACCCAGTACTTC

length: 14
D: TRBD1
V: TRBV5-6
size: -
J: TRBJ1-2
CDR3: CASSLGTGNYGYTF
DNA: TGTGCCAGCAGCTTGGGGACAGGGAACTATGGCTACACCTTC

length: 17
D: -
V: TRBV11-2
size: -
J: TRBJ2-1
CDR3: CASSLVLAHSSHNEQFF
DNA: TGTGCCAGCAGCTTAGTCTTGGCGCATTCCTCCCACAATGAGCAGTTCTTC

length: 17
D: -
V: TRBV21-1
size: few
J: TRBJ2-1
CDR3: CASSKEGSGKRRNEQFF
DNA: TGTGCCAGCAGCAAAGAGGGGTCGGGGAAACGCCGCAATGAGCAGTTCTTC

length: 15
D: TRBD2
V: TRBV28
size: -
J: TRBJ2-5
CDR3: CASSFPGTTQETQYF
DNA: TGTGCCAGCAGTTTCCCCGGGACTACTCAAGAGACCCAGTACTTC

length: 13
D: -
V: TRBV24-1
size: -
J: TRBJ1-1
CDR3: CATSELGGTEAFF
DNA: TGTGCCACCAGTGAATTAGGGGGCACTGAAGCTTTCTTT

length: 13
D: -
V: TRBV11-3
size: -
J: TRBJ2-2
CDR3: CASSPDPTGELFF
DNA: TGTGCCAGCAGCCCGGACCCTACGGGGGAGCTGTTTTTT

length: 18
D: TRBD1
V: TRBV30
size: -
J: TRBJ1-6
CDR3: CACADRTQGATYNSPLHF
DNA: TGTGCCTGCGCCGACCGAACCCAGGGGGCAACTTATAATTCACCCCTCCACTTT

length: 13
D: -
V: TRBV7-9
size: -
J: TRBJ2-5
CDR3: CASRSGIQETQYF
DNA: TGTGCCAGCAGATCAGGGATCCAAGAGACCCAGTACTTC

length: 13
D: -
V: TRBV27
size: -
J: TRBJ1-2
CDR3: CASSLSAAYGYTF
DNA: TGTGCCAGCAGTTTATCGGCAGCCTATGGCTACACCTTC

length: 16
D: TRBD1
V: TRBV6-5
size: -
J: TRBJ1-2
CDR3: CASSYQSTGAAYGYTF
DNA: TGTGCCAGCAGTTACCAATCAACAGGGGCGGCCTATGGCTACACCTTC

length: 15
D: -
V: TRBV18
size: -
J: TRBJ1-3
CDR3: CASSPQRRSGNTIYF
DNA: TGTGCCAGCTCACCACAACGGCGCTCTGGAAACACCATATATTTT

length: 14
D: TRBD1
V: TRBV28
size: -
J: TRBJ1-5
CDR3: CASNPGGNNQPQHF
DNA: TGTGCCAGCAACCCAGGGGGCAACAATCAGCCCCAGCATTTT

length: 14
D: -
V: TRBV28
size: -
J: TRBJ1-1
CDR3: CASSFLLGNTEAFF
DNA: TGTGCCAGCAGTTTTCTCCTGGGTAATACTGAAGCTTTCTTT

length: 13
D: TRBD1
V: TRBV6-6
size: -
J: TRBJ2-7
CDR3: CASSSSQGGEQYF
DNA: TGTGCCAGCAGTTCGTCACAGGGGGGCGAGCAGTACTTC

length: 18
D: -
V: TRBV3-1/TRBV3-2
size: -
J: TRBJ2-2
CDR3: CASSQALRDSRITGELFF
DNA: TGTGCCAGCAGCCAAGCCCTCCGGGACTCCCGAATCACCGGGGAGCTGTTTTTT

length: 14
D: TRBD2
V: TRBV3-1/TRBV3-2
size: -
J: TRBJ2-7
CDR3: CASSQSGRVAEQYF
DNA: TGTGCCAGCAGCCAAAGCGGGAGGGTTGCCGAGCAGTACTTC

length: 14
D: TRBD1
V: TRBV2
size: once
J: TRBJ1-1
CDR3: CASSAGQGGTEAFF
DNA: TGTGCCAGCAGTGCGGGACAGGGTGGAACTGAAGCTTTCTTT

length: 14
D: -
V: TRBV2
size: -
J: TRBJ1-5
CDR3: CASSEDFSRGPQHF
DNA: TGTGCCAGCAGTGAAGACTTTTCAAGGGGGCCCCAGCATTTT

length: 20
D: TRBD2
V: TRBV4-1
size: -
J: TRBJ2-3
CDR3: CASSQHSRAAGATFTDTQYF
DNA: TGCGCCAGCAGCCAACATAGCCGGGCAGCGGGGGCGACCTTCACAGATACGCAGTATTTT

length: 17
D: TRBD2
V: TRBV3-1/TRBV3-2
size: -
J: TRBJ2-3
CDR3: CASSQDTAGPLTDTQYF
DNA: TGTGCCAGCAGCCAAGATACAGCGGGACCCCTCACAGATACGCAGTATTTT

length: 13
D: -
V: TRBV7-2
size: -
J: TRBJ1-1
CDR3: CASISVRGTEAFF
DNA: -

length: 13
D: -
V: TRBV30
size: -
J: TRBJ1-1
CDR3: CAWSTLMNTEAFF
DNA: TGTGCCTGGTCCACGTTAATGAACACTGAAGCTTTCTTT

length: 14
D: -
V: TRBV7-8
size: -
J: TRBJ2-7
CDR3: CASGGGQISYEQYF
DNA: TGTGCCAGCGGGGGGGGACAAATCTCCTACGAGCAGTACTTC

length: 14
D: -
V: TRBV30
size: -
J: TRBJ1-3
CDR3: CAWSGGSSGNTIYF
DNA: TGTGCCTGGAGTGGGGGGTCCTCTGGAAACACCATATATTTT

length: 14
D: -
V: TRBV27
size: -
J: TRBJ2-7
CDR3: CASSFRGTNAVQYF
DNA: TGTGCCAGCAGTTTCCGCGGGACAAACGCCGTGCAGTACTTC

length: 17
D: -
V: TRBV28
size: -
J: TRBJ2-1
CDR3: CASSSPLRGWGYNEQFF
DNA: TGTGCCAGCAGCTCCCCCTTGCGCGGTTGGGGCTACAATGAGCAGTTCTTC

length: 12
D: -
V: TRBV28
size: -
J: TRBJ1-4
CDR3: CASSATWGRCFF
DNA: TGTGCCAGCAGTGCCACCTGGGGGCGGTGTTTTTTT

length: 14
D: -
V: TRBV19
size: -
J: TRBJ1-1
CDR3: CASSESRRNTEAFF
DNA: TGTGCCAGTAGTGAGTCAAGGAGGAACACTGAAGCTTTCTTT